The 21 T cell receptor beta chains below all came from one sample that was sequenced in a study of pediatric ulcerative colitis. The repertoire was sequenced with immunoSEQ multiplex PCR; TCRdb's copy has only in-frame clones and lacks some. The sample yields tens of thousands of clones, about 87% seen once. Sequenced input: blood. These receptors originate from a boy aged 10-17 years who was a control in a study of pediatric ulcerative colitis.

This chain connects TRBV25-1 to TRBJ2-7; 7 positions agree with TRBD1. The CDR3 contains 13 residues. J was trimmed by 3 bases and V by 2 bases; bases with no gene match: 1. Germline CDR1 and CDR2: MGHDK and SYGVNS. The CDR3: CASSERQGYEQYF. The CDR3, as DNA: TGTGCCAGCAGTGAAAGACAGGGCTACGAGCAGTACTTC.

The CDR3 protein is CASSDPRLAGVGDTQYF. CDR3 nucleotide sequence: TGTGCCAGCAGTGACCCCCGACTAGCGGGAGTTGGAGATACGCAGTATTTT. The chain has TRBV25-1 and TRBJ2-3; 12 nucleotides match TRBD2. There are 17 residues in the CDR3. J lost 5 bases, V lost 3 bases, and 9 bases had no gene match. Germline-derived CDR1 and CDR2 are MGHDK and SYGVNS. Together with reference TRBV25-1 and TRBJ2-3, the CDR3 gives the full variable domain: EADIYQTPRYLVIGTGKKITLECSQTMGHDKMYWYQQDPGMELHLIHYSYGVNSTEKGDLSSESTVSRIRTEHFPLTLESARPSHTSQYLCASSDPRLAGVGDTQYFGPGTRLTVL.

This clone was recorded a few times. This chain links TRBV2 with TRBJ2-7, with unresolved D. V lost 2 bases and J 3 bases, leaving 11 bases between the germline ends. Germline CDR1 SNHLY, CDR2 FYNNEI. The length of the CDR3 is 14 residues. The CDR3 DNA reads TGTGCCAGCAGTGAATCTGGGCGACGCTACGAGCAGTACTTC. Protein sequence: CASSESGRRYEQYF.

The chain combines TRBV5-1 with TRBJ1-1, with D possibly matching TRBD1 (5 bases). The CDR3 has 15 residues. The germline gives CDR1 SGHRS, CDR2 YFSETQ. Deletions cut 1 base from V and 5 bases from J, with 15 bases between. The CDR3 is CASSLRVQGETEAFF. For the CDR3, the DNA is TGCGCCAGCAGCTTGAGGGTCCAGGGTGAAACTGAAGCTTTCTTT.

V and J are TRBV18 and TRBJ1-2; weak D call: TRBD1 (6 bases). CDR1 and CDR2 (germline): KGHSH, LQKENI. V was cut by 3 bases and J by 8 bases, with 22 bases left in between. The CDR3 extends over 16 amino acids. CDR3 sequence reads: CASSPQQGPTLNGYTF. In nucleotides, the CDR3 is TGTGCCAGCTCACCGCAACAGGGCCCTACTCTAAACGGCTACACCTTC.

The chain uses TRBV5-1 and TRBJ2-5; 10 nucleotides line up with TRBD2. This CDR3 region has 15 residues. The J segment lost 4 bases and the V segment lost 3 bases, leaving 6 bases of the junction unmatched. Germline V gives CDR1 SGHRS, CDR2 YFSETQ. CDR3 sequence reads: CASSSEAGGPETQYF. CDR3 DNA sequence: TGCGCCAGCAGCTCGGAAGCGGGAGGGCCAGAGACCCAGTACTTC.

The chain carries TRBV6-5 and TRBJ2-5; 9 bases agree with TRBD1. Trimming at V came to 5 bases and at J to 5 bases, leaving 6 bases not matched to a gene. Germline CDR1 and CDR2: MNHEY and SVGAGI. The CDR3 extends over 14 amino acids. CDR3 DNA sequence: TGTGCCAGCAGTGCAACAGGGGGCTGGGAGACCCAGTACTTC. Its protein is CASSATGGWETQYF.

In its sample, this clone was seen once. V gene TRBV25-1 combines with J gene TRBJ2-7; 7 nucleotides agree with TRBD1. Trimming took 7 bases from V and 2 from J; bases not matched to a gene: 14. The CDR3 runs to 16 residues. Germline assignment: CDR1 MGHDK and CDR2 SYGVNS. CDR3 region: CASKPKTGTETYEQYF. The CDR3 bases are TGTGCCAGCAAGCCCAAGACCGGGACAGAGACCTACGAGCAGTACTTC.

This chain uses TRBV27 with TRBJ2-2; perhaps TRBD2 as D (5 bases). Trimming left V 6 bases short and J 5 bases short, with 13 bases between. CDR1 is MNHEY and CDR2 is SMNVEV in the germline V gene (reference sequence). The CDR3 extends over 14 amino acids. CDR3 DNA: TGTGCCAGCAGAATCTCGACGGGGACCGGGGAGCTGTTTTTT. This translates into CASRISTGTGELFF.

This clone was observed a handful of times. This CDR3 reads CASSQVAGGEQYF. The CDR3 coding sequence is TGTGCCAGCAGCCAAGTGGCGGGAGGTGAGCAGTACTTC. The chain carries TRBV14 and TRBJ2-7; 8 bases are shared with TRBD2. The CDR3 is 13 residues long. The ends lost 1 base at V and 7 bases at J; junction bases unmatched: 3. Germline V gene data show CDR1 as SGHDN and CDR2 as FVKESK.

This clone was found a few times. The V and J genes are TRBV2 and TRBJ1-1; D remains ambiguous. CDR1 and CDR2 from the germline V gene are SNHLY and FYNNEI. The CDR3 length is 13 residues. The germline V and J ends were trimmed by 5 bases and 2 bases, with 9 bases remaining between them. The CDR3 loop is CASSRQVNTEAFF. In DNA, the CDR3 is TGTGCCAGCAGTCGGCAGGTAAACACTGAAGCTTTCTTT.

J is TRBJ1-1 and V is TRBV6-5; the D is unclear. V was pared by 6 bases and J by 3 bases, with 11 bases between. Germline CDR1 is MNHEY and CDR2 is SVGAGI. The CDR3 loop spans 13 amino acids. The CDR3 loop reads CASRLQADTEAFF. DNA for the CDR3: TGTGCCAGCAGACTCCAAGCGGACACTGAAGCTTTCTTT.

The chain uses TRBV11-2 and TRBJ2-7; maybe TRBD1 (6 bases). The germline gives CDR1 SGHAT, CDR2 FQNNGV. The length of the CDR3 is 16 residues. V lost 0 bases and J 1 base, leaving 13 bases between the germline ends. The CDR3 region is CASSLDAGTQSYEQYF. The CDR3 DNA is TGTGCCAGCAGCTTAGATGCCGGGACACAATCCTACGAGCAGTACTTC.

This clone came up a few times. CDR3 residues: CAISESGGDGANVLTF. Written as DNA, the CDR3 is TGTGCCATCAGTGAGTCAGGCGGGGACGGGGCCAACGTCCTGACTTTC. The chain links TRBV10-3 to TRBJ2-6, with TRBD2 as a possible D gene (6 bases). The V gene's germline CDR1 is ENHRY and CDR2 SYGVKD. The germline V and J ends were trimmed by 0 bases and 4 bases, with 10 bases remaining between them. The CDR3 sequence is 16 residues long.

This clone was recorded a few times. The chain is built from TRBV7-2 and TRBJ1-6, with no clear D. Trimming pared 6 bases from V and 3 bases from J, leaving 12 bases between. The CDR3 is 15 residues long. Germline loops: CDR1 SGHTA, CDR2 FQGNSA. The CDR3 reads CASSLLGGYNSPLHF. As DNA, the CDR3 is TGTGCCAGCAGTTTGCTGGGAGGCTATAATTCACCCCTCCACTTT.

The V call is TRBV7-6, the J call TRBJ2-2; a weak D match, TRBD2 (7 bases). Looked up from germline, CDR1 is SGHVS and CDR2 is FNYEAQ. CDR3 length: 15 residues. With 7 bases removed from V and 6 bases from J, the gap between germline ends came to 18 bases. The chain's CDR3 is CASTIGGPNSGELFF. CDR3 coding DNA: TGTGCCAGCACCATCGGGGGGCCTAACTCCGGGGAGCTGTTTTTT.

This clone was seen more than once but under ten times. This sequence joins TRBV19 and TRBJ2-7; D is undetermined. The V gene's germline CDR1 is LNHDA and CDR2 SQIVND (reference sequence). This CDR3 contains 11 residues. CDR3: CARIQVDEQYF. The CDR3 DNA sequence: TGTGCTAGGATCCAGGTGGACGAGCAGTACTTC.

This chain uses TRBV10-3 with TRBJ2-6, with 11 bases matching TRBD1. Germline trimming cut 6 bases from V and 2 bases from J; bases unmatched to any gene: 3. Germline CDR1 ENHRY, CDR2 SYGVKD. CDR3 length equals 16 residues. The CDR3 here is CAISGQGAPGANVLTF. For the CDR3, the DNA is TGTGCCATCAGCGGACAGGGGGCTCCTGGGGCCAACGTCCTGACTTTC.

The chain is built from TRBV7-2 and TRBJ1-2; the D gene is possibly TRBD1 (5 bases). CDR3 size: 12 residues. Germline V gene lookup returns CDR1 SGHTA and CDR2 FQGNSA. V lost 3 bases and J lost 4, with 6 bases in between. CDR3 sequence: CASSFDSYGYTF. The CDR3 coding sequence is TGTGCCAGCAGCTTTGACAGCTATGGCTACACCTTC. Based on the CDR3 plus reference TRBV7-2 and TRBJ1-2, the full variable domain is GAGVSQSPSNKVTEKGKDVELRCDPISGHTALYWYRQSLGQGLEFLIYFQGNSAPDKSGLPSDRFSAERTGGSVSTLTIQRTQQEDSAVYLCASSFDSYGYTFGSGTRLTVV.

V is TRBV18 and J is TRBJ1-2; the D gene is possibly TRBD1 (6 bases). The CDR3 runs to 13 residues. Trimming removed 6 bases from V and 4 bases from J, with 12 bases in between. The germline V gene encodes CDR1 KGHSH and CDR2 LQKENI. Here the CDR3 DNA reads TGTGCCAGCTCGGGGACACCACTCTATGGCTACACCTTC. It translates to CASSGTPLYGYTF.

The CDR3 nucleotides are TGCGCCAGCAGCTCCCGAAGGACTAGCGGGGGGGCTTCAGATACGCAGTATTTT. It specifies CASSSRRTSGGASDTQYF. The chain joins TRBV5-1 to TRBJ2-3; 15 bases fit TRBD2. The ends lost 3 bases at V and 4 bases at J; junction bases unmatched: 9. Germline values: CDR1 SGHRS, CDR2 YFSETQ. CDR3 length: 18 amino acids.